A single sample is the source of the 14 T cell receptor beta chains below, sequenced in a study of cytomegalovirus exposure and HLA in healthy donors. Sequencing used immunoSEQ multiplex PCR; TCRdb keeps in-frame clones, though not all of them. The data hold around 150,000 clones, with 85% observed a single time. Sequencing was carried out using PBMCs. The receptors originated from a man aged 25 to 45 in good health and CMV-seropositive.

The CDR3 region is CASSLESGVTEAFF. CDR3 in DNA: TGTGCCAGCAGCTTGGAATCCGGGGTCACTGAAGCTTTCTTT. The chain joins TRBV5-4 to TRBJ1-1; no clear D gene. Between the trimmed V and J ends, which lost 0 bases and 4 bases, there was a span of 10 bases. Germline V lookup: CDR1 SGHNT, CDR2 YYREEE (reference sequence). This CDR3 is 14 amino acids long.

J is TRBJ2-6 and V is TRBV27, with 8 bases fitting TRBD2. The CDR3 extends over 18 amino acids. Losses at the gene ends were 5 bases for V and 1 base for J; bases not matched to a gene: 10. CDR1 and CDR2 from the germline V gene are MNHEY and SMNVEV (reference sequence). CDR3 sequence reads: CASSGPGGAASGANVLTF. DNA of the CDR3: TGTGCCAGCAGTGGCCCCGGGGGGGCCGCTTCTGGGGCCAACGTCCTGACTTTC.

The chain recombines TRBV29-1 with TRBJ2-1; no reliable D call. Per the germline V gene, CDR1 is SQVTM and CDR2 is ANQGSEA. V was trimmed by 2 bases and J by 5 bases, leaving 7 bases between them. There are 12 residues in the CDR3. The CDR3 DNA sequence: TGCAGCGTTGAATCCGGTAACAATGAGCAGTTCTTC. This codes for CSVESGNNEQFF.

This clone has a handful of counts. The chain has TRBV2 and TRBJ2-2; the D gene is possibly TRBD2 (5 bases). The germline CDR1 and CDR2 sequences are SNHLY and FYNNEI. This CDR3 is 15 amino acids long. V lost 0 bases and J 11 bases, leaving 16 bases between the germline ends. CDR3 in amino acids: CASSEAGSRKVELFF. DNA of the CDR3: TGTGCCAGCAGTGAAGCAGGGAGTCGAAAGGTAGAGCTGTTTTTT.

The chain combines TRBV4-3 with TRBJ1-2; D is unclear. The CDR3 spans 15 residues. Germline CDR1 LGHNA, CDR2 YSLEER. V was trimmed by 1 base and J by 2 bases, leaving 11 bases between them. The CDR3: CASSQGFARNYGYTF. The DNA of the CDR3 is TGCGCCAGCAGCCAAGGTTTCGCCAGGAACTATGGCTACACCTTC.

The CDR3 coding sequence is TGTGCCAGTAGTATAGAGCGGGGGAAATCCTACGAGCAGTACTTC. Protein sequence: CASSIERGKSYEQYF. The chain has TRBV19 and TRBJ2-7, with 7 bases aligning to TRBD2. Germline V gene sequence: CDR1 LNHDA, CDR2 SQIVND (reference sequence). Unmatched junction bases numbered 3, after V lost 0 bases and J lost 1 base. The CDR3 has 15 residues.

V usage is TRBV27 and J usage is TRBJ2-3; 7 nucleotides align to TRBD2. This CDR3 is built from 15 residues. V gave up 4 bases and J gave up 2 bases; unmatched junction bases: 6. CDR1 is MNHEY, CDR2 SMNVEV, per germline (reference sequence). The CDR3 sequence: CASSSASGSTDTQYF. CDR3 nucleotides: TGTGCCAGCAGTTCCGCTAGCGGATCCACAGATACGCAGTATTTT.

The rearrangement joins TRBV7-2 to TRBJ2-3; unclear D gene. There are 12 residues in the CDR3. V shed 4 bases and J shed 2 bases, with 4 bases lying between them. Per germline, CDR1 SGHTA and CDR2 FQGNSA. Written as DNA, the CDR3 is TGTGCCAGCAGCTCTTACACAGATACGCAGTATTTT. The encoded protein is CASSSYTDTQYF.

This chain links TRBV27 with TRBJ1-2; possibly TRBD1 for D (5 bases). CDR3 length: 14 residues. The germline V and J ends were trimmed by 1 base and 6 bases, with 12 bases remaining between them. Germline V gene sequence: CDR1 MNHEY, CDR2 SMNVEV (reference sequence). CDR3 in amino acids: CASSLFGGIDGYTF. The CDR3 coding sequence is TGTGCCAGCAGTTTATTTGGGGGGATTGATGGCTACACCTTC.

This clone was recorded only once. The genes are TRBV7-2 and TRBJ2-7; no firm D call. The CDR3 has 16 amino acids. Trimming stripped 5 bases from V and 3 bases from J, with 20 bases between. Germline V gene data show CDR1 as SGHTA and CDR2 as FQGNSA. CDR3 in amino acids: CASSPNPTRRSYEQYF. In nucleotides, the CDR3 is TGTGCCAGCAGCCCTAACCCAACCAGACGGAGCTACGAGCAGTACTTC.

The chain joins TRBV7-2 to TRBJ2-2; TRBD1 might be the D (5 bases). Germline V gene lookup returns CDR1 SGHTA and CDR2 FQGNSA. Trimming removed 3 bases from V and 0 bases from J, with 11 bases in between. This CDR3 contains 16 residues. CDR3 residues: CASSLRTYANTGELFF. CDR3 bases: TGTGCCAGCAGCTTGAGGACATACGCGAACACCGGGGAGCTGTTTTTT.

The chain carries TRBV2 and TRBJ2-7; D not resolved. CDR1 is SNHLY, CDR2 FYNNEI, per germline. V lost 5 bases, J lost 0 bases, and 8 bases lay in between. The CDR3 has 13 residues. DNA of the CDR3: TGTGCCAGCAGTCACCTAAGCTCCTACGAGCAGTACTTC. This translates into CASSHLSSYEQYF.

The genes are TRBV13 and TRBJ2-7; TRBD1 aligns across 8 bases. V shed 4 bases and J 2 bases; nucleotides not matched to a gene: 4. Germline V gene data show CDR1 as PRHDT and CDR2 as FYEKMQ (reference sequence). The CDR3 has 14 residues. DNA of the CDR3: TGTGCCAGCAGCTCTGGACAGGGAACCTACGAGCAGTACTTC. It translates to CASSSGQGTYEQYF.

This clone has just one count. CDR3 loop: CASSFLSPGSEQYF. The CDR3 DNA is TGTGCCAGCAGTTTCCTCTCCCCAGGGTCCGAGCAGTACTTC. The gene calls are TRBV27 and TRBJ2-7, with D perhaps matching TRBD1 (5 bases). In germline, CDR1 is MNHEY, CDR2 SMNVEV (reference sequence). V gave up 3 bases and J gave up 6 bases, with 15 bases separating them. The CDR3 is 14 amino acids.